The text below deals with one TCR beta chain. TCR beta sequences were obtained from blood CD8+ and CD4+ T cells. These data belong to a study of CD8 T cells in Susac syndrome. With random hexamers, about 0.45 to 1 ug RNA was reverse transcribed. One entry per CDR3 protein, called by TCRdb with MiXCR from the immunoSEQ multiplex PCR reads. The sample has 150,000 to 190,000 distinct CDR3 sequences; roughly 94% are singletons. Germline V gene data show CDR1 as SGHVS and CDR2 as FQNEAQ. V shed 5 bases and J shed 1 base, with 12 bases lying between them. CDR3 length equals 14 residues. This TCR was recovered from a human donor with multiple sclerosis. The sequenced material came from CD8+ T cells from PBMCs. The chain joins TRBV7-8 to TRBJ2-7, with no clear D. The CDR3 sequence: CASSPWAYSYEQYF. Written as DNA, the CDR3 is TGTGCCAGCAGCCCCTGGGCATATTCCTACGAGCAGTACTTC.